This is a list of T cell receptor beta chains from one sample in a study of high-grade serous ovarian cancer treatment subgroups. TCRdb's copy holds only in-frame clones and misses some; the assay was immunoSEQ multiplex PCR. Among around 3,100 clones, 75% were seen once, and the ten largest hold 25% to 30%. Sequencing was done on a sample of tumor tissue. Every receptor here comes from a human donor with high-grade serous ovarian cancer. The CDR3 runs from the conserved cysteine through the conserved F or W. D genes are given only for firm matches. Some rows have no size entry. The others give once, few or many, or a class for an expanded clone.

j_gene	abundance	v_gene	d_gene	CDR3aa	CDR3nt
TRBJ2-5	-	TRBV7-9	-	CASSFRDSWPETQYF	TGTGCCAGCAGCTTTAGGGACTCCTGGCCGGAGACCCAGTACTTC
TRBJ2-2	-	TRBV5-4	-	CASTGERGGTGELFF	TGTGCCAGCACTGGGGAGCGCGGAGGGACCGGGGAGCTGTTTTTT
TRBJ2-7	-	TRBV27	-	CASSSGLINEQYF	TGTGCCAGCAGTTCGGGACTTATCAACGAGCAGTACTTC
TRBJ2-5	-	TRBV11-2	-	CASSFTGPRERTQYF	TGTGCCAGCAGCTTCACCGGGCCCCGGGAGCGAACCCAGTACTTC
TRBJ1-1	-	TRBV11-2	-	CASSLVAGPNTEAFF	TGTGCCAGCAGCTTAGTGGCGGGGCCGAACACTGAAGCTTTCTTT
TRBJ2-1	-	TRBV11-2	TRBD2	CASSLGRGYYNEQFF	TGTGCCAGCAGCTTAGGGCGGGGGTATTACAATGAGCAGTTCTTC
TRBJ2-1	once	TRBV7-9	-	CASSLVSGQYLNEQFF	TGTGCCAGCAGCTTAGTTTCAGGACAGTACCTTAATGAGCAGTTCTTC
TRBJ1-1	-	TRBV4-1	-	CASSPVGVGDTEAFF	TGCGCCAGCAGCCCAGTCGGGGTGGGTGACACTGAAGCTTTCTTT
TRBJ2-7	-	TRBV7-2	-	CASSFTRDPGDEQYF	TGTGCCAGCAGCTTTACCCGGGACCCAGGGGACGAGCAGTACTTC
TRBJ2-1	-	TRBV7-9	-	CASSWPSNNYNEQFF	TGTGCCAGCAGCTGGCCCAGTAACAATTACAATGAGCAGTTCTTC
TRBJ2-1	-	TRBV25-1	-	CASSGYESYNEQFF	TGTGCCAGCAGTGGCTACGAATCCTACAATGAGCAGTTCTTC
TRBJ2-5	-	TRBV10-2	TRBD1	CASSGQGGETQYF	TGCGCCAGCAGTGGACAGGGTGGGGAGACCCAGTACTTC
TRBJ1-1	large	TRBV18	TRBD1	CASSWSGTGGTEAFF	TGTGCCAGCTCATGGTCCGGGACAGGGGGGACTGAAGCTTTCTTT
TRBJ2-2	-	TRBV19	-	CAMAEPNTGELFF	TGTGCCATGGCGGAACCCAACACCGGGGAGCTGTTTTTT
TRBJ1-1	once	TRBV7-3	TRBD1	CASSLMGLQGGSTEAFF	TGTGCCAGCAGCTTAATGGGGCTCCAGGGGGGCAGCACTGAAGCTTTCTTT
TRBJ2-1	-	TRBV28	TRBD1	CASKQGNFNEQFF	TGTGCCAGCAAACAGGGGAATTTCAATGAGCAGTTCTTC
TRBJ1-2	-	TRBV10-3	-	CAISGEGSGGYTF	TGTGCCATCAGTGGGGAGGGATCTGGAGGCTACACCTTC
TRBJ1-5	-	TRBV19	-	CASRRGTGNQPQHF	TGTGCCAGTCGGAGGGGCACAGGCAATCAGCCCCAGCATTTT
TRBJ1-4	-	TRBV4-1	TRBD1	CASSQAVVQGAGEKLFF	TGCGCCAGCAGCCAAGCGGTCGTGCAGGGGGCAGGGGAAAAACTGTTTTTT
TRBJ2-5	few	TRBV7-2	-	CASSLGQGSQTQYF	TGTGCCAGCAGCTTAGGTCAGGGAAGTCAGACCCAGTACTTC
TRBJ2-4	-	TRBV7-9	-	CASRGGPSKNIQYF	TGTGCCAGCAGAGGAGGGCCCTCAAAAAACATTCAGTACTTC
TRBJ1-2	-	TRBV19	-	CASGDPGLAVINYGYTF	TGTGCCAGTGGCGATCCGGGCCTAGCCGTAATTAACTATGGCTACACCTTC
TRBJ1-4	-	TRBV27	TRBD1	CASRAQGGNEKLFF	TGTGCCAGCAGAGCACAGGGGGGTAATGAAAAACTGTTTTTT
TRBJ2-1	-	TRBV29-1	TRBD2	CSVGRLAEGFF	TGCAGCGTTGGGAGACTAGCAGAAGGGTTCTTC